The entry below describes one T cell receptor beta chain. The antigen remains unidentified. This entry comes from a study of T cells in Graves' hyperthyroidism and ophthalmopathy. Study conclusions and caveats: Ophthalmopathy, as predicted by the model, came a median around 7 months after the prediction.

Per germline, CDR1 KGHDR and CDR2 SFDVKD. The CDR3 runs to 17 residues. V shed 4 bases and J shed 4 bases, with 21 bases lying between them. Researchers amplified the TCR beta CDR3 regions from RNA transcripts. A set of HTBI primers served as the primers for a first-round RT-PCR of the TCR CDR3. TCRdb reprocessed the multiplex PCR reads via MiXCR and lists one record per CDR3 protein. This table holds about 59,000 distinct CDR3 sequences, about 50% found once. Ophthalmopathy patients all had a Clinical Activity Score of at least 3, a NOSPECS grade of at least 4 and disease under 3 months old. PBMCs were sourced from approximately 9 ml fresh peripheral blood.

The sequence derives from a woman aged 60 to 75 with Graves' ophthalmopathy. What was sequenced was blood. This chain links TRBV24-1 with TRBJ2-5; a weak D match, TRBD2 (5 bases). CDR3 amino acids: CATSDDGPADGGETQYF. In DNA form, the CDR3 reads TGTGCCACCAGTGACGATGGACCAGCGGATGGAGGAGAGACCCAGTACTTC.